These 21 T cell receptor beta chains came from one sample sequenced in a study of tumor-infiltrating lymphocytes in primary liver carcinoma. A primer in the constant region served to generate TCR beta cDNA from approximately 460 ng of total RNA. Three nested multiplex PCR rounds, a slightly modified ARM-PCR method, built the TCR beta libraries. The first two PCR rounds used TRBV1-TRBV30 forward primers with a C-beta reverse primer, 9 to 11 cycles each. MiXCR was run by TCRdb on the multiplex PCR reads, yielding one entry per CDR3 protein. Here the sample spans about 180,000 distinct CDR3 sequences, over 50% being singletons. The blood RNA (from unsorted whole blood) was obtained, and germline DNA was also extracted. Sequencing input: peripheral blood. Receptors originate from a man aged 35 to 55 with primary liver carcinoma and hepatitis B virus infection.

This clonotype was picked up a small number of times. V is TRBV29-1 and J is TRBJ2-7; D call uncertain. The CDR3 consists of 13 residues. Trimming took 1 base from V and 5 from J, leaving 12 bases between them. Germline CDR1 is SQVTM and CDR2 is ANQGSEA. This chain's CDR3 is CSVEGRSPNEQYF. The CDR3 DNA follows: TGCAGCGTTGAAGGGAGATCTCCCAACGAGCAGTACTTC.

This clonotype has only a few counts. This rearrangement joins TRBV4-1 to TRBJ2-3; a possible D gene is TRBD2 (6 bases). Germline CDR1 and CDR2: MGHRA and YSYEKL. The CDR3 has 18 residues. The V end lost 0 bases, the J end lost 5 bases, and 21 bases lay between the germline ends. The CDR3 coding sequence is TGCGCCAGCAGCCAAGAGGGAGAAAGAACCAAGGAGGGAGATACGCAGTATTTT. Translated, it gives CASSQEGERTKEGDTQYF.

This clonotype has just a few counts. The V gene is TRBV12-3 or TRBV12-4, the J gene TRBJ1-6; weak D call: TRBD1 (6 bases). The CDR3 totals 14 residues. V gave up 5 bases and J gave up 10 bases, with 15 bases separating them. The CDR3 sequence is CASSPSGGLSPLHF. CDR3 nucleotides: TGTGCCAGCAGTCCTAGCGGGGGGCTGTCACCCCTCCACTTT.

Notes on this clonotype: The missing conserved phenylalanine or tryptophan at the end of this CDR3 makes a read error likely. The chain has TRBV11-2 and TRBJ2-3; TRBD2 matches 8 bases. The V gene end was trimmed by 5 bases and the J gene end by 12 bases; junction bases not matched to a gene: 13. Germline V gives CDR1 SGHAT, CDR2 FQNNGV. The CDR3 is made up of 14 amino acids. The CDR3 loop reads CASSRGGVADAQYV. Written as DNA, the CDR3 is TGTGCCAGCAGCCGGGGGGGCGTCGCAGATGCTCAGTATGTT.

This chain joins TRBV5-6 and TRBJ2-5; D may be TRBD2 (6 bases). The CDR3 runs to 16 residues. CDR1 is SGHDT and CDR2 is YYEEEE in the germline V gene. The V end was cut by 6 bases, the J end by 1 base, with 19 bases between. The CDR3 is CASNLRRRGGQETQYF. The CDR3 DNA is TGTGCCAGCAACCTAAGGCGACGGGGAGGCCAAGAGACCCAGTACTTC. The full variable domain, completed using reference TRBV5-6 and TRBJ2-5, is DAGVTQSPTHLIKTRGQQVTLRCSPKSGHDTVSWYQQALGQGPQFIFQYYEEEERQRGNFPDRFSGHQFPNYSSELNVNALLLGDSALYLCASNLRRRGGQETQYFGPGTRLLVL.

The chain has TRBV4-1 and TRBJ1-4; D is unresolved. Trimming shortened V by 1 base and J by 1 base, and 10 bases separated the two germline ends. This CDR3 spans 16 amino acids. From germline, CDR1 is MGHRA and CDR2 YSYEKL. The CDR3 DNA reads TGCGCCAGCAGCCAAGTCTCCTGGGAAACTAATGAAAAACTGTTTTTT. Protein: CASSQVSWETNEKLFF.

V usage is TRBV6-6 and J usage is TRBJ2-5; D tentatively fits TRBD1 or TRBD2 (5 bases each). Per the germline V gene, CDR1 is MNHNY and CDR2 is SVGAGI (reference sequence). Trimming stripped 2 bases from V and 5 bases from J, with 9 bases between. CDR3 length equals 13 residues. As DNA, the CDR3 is TGTGCCAGCAGTTACCGGGGCGAGGAGACCCAGTACTTC. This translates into CASSYRGEETQYF.

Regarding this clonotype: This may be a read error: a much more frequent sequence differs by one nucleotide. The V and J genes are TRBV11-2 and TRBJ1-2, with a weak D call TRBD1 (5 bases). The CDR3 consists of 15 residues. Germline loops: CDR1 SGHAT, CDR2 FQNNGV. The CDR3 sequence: CASSLGALLERGYPF. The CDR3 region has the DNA TGTGCCAGCAGCTTAGGGGCGTTGTTGGAGAGGGGCTACCCCTTC.

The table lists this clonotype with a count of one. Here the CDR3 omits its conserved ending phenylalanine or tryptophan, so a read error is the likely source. In nucleotides, the CDR3 is TGTGCCAGTAGCCGCAGGGGCAACACCGGGGAGCTGTTTTCT. It encodes CASSRRGNTGELFS. The J gene is TRBJ2-2, the V gene TRBV11-2, with TRBD1 as a possible D gene (6 bases). Germline-derived CDR1 and CDR2 are SGHAT and FQNNGV. CDR3 length equals 14 residues. The V gene lost 9 bases and the J gene lost 2 bases, with 13 bases spanning the gap.

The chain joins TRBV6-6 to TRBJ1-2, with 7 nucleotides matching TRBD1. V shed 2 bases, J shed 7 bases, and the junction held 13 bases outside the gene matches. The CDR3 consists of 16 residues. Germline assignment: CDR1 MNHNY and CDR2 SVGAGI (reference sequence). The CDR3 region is CASSYGTASRPAGYTF. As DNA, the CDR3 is TGTGCCAGCAGTTACGGGACAGCGTCTCGGCCCGCTGGCTACACCTTC.

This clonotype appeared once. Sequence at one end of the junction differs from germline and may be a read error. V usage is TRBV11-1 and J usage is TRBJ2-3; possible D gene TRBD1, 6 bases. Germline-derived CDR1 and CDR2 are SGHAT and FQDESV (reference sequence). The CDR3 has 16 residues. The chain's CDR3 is CASSTRTAWVTDTQYF. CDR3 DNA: TGTGCCAGCAGCACCCGGACAGCGTGGGTCACAGATACGCAATATTTT.

Here the CDR3 reads CAGRLRSVPSNEQYF. CDR3 DNA sequence: TGTGCCGGTCGACTACGTAGCGTTCCTTCCAACGAGCAGTACTTC. The chain has TRBV6-6 and TRBJ2-7, with D possibly matching TRBD2 (5 bases). Trimming took off 11 bases at V and 5 bases at J, with 25 bases between the two ends. The CDR3 runs to 15 residues. Germline V gene lookup returns CDR1 MNHNY and CDR2 SVGAGI (reference sequence).

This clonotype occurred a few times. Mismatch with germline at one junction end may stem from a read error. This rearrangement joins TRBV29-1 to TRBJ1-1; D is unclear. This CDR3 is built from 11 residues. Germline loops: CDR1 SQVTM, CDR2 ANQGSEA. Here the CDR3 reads CSADTNAEAFF. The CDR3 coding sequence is TGCAGCGCCGACACGAACGCTGAAGCTTTCTTT.

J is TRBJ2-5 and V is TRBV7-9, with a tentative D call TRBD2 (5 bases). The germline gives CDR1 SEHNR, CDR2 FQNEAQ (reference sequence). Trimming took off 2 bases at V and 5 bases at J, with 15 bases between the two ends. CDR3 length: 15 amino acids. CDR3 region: CASSLKASSHETQYF. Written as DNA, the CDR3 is TGTGCCAGCAGCTTAAAGGCTAGCAGCCATGAGACCCAGTACTTC.

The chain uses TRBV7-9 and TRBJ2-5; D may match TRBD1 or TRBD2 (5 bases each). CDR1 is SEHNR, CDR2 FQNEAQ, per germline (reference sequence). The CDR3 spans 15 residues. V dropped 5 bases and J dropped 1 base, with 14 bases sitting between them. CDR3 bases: TGTGCCAGCAGCGGGGACGTACTAGTCCAAGAGACCCAGTACTTC. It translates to CASSGDVLVQETQYF. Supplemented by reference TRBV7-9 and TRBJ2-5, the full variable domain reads DTGVSQNPRHKITKRGQNVTFRCDPISEHNRLYWYRQTLGQGPEFLTYFQNEAQLEKSRLLSDRFSAERPKGSFSTLEIQRTEQGDSAMYLCASSGDVLVQETQYFGPGTRLLVL.

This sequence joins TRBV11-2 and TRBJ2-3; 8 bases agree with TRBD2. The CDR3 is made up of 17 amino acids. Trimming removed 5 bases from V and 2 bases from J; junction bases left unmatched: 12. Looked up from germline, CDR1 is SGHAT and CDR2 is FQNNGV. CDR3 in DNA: TGTGCCAGCAGCCATCGAGGGAGCGGGAGCCCCACAGATACGCAGTATTTT. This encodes CASSHRGSGSPTDTQYF.

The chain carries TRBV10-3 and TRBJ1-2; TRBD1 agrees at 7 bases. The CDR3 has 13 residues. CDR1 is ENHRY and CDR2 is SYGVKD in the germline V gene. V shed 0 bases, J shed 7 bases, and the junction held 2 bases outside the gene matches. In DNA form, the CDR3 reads TGTGCCATCAGTGAGTCAACAGGGGTTGGCTACACCTTC. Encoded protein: CAISESTGVGYTF.

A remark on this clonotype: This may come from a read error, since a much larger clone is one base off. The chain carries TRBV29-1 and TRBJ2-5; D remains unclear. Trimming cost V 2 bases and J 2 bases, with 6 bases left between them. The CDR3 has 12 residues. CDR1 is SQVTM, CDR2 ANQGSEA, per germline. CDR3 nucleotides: TGCAGCGTTGAAAGGCGGCAAGAGACCCAGTACTTC. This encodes CSVERRQETQYF.

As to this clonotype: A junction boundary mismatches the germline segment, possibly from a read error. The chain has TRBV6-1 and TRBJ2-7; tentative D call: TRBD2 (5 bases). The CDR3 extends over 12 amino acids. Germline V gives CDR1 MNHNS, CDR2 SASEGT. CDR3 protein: CASSGLFYERHF. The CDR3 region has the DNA TGTGCCAGCAGTGGTCTATTCTACGAGCGGCACTTC.

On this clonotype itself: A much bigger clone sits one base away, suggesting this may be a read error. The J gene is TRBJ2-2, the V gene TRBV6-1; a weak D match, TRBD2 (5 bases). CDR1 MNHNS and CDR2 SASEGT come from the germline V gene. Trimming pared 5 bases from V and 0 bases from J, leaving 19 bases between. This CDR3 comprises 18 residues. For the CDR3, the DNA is TGTGCCAGCAGTCTTCGTCTACCGGGAAACGCGAACACCGGGGAGCTGTTTTTT. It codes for CASSLRLPGNANTGELFF.

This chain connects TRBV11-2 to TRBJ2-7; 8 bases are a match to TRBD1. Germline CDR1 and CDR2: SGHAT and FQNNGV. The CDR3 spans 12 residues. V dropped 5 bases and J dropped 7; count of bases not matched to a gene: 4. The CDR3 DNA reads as TGTGCCAGCAGCCTCCAGGGGGCTGAGCAGTACTTC. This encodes CASSLQGAEQYF. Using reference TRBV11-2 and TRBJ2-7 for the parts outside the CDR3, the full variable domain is EAGVAQSPRYKIIEKRQSVAFWCNPISGHATLYWYQQILGQGPKLLIQFQNNGVVDDSQLPKDRFSAERLKGVDSTLKIQPAKLEDSAVYLCASSLQGAEQYFGPGTRLTVT.